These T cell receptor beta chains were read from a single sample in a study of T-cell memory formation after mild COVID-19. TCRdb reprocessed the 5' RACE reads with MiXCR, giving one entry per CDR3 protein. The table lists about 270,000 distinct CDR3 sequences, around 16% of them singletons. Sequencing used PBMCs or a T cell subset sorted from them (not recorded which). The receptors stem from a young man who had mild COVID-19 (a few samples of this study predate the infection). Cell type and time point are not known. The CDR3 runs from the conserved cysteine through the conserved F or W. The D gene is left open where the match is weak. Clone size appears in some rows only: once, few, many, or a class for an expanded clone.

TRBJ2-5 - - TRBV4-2 TGTGCCAGCAGCCAAGTTTCGGTTTTGGAGACCCAGTACTTC CASSQVSVLETQYF
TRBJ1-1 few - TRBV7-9 TGTGCCAGCAGTCCAGCCCCCGCTGAAGCTTTCTTT CASSPAPAEAFF
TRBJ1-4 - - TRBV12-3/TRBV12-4 TGTGCCAGCAGTCCGCGACAGGCTAGGAGTCATCGAAAACTGTTTTTT CASSPRQARSHRKLFF
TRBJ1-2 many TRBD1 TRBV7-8 TGTGCCAGCAGCTTAGCCGGACAGGGGACAGGCTACACCTTC CASSLAGQGTGYTF
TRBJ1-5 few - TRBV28 TGTGCCAGCGATTTTACGAATCAGCCCCAGCATTTT CASDFTNQPQHF
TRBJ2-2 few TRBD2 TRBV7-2 TGTGCCAGCAGCTCGCGGGGGGACACCGGGGAGCTGTTTTTT CASSSRGDTGELFF
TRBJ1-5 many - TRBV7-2 TGTGCCAGCAGCCCCGGCGGGGCCAGCAATCAGCCCCAGCATTTT CASSPGGASNQPQHF
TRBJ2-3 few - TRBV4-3 TGCGCCAGCAGCGTCCGCGGGGTTGGAACAGATACGCAGTATTTT CASSVRGVGTDTQYF
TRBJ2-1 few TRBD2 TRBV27 TGTGCCAGCAGTTCCGGGACTACCCCCTACAATGAGCAGTTCTTC CASSSGTTPYNEQFF
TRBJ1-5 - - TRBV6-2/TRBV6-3 TGTGCCAGCAGTTTCGAGGGGAATTCGGTTTTACAGCCCCAGCATTTT CASSFEGNSVLQPQHF
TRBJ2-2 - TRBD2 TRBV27 TGTGCCAGCACCCGGGGGGTCGGCGGGGAGCTGTTTTTT CASTRGVGGELFF
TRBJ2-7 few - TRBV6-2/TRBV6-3 TGTGCCAGCAGTTACGCCCTCCCCTACGAGCAGTACTTC CASSYALPYEQYF
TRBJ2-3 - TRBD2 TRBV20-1 TGCAGTGCTAGACTGGGGGGGACTAGCACAGATACGCAGTATTTT CSARLGGTSTDTQYF
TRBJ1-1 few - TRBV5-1 TGCGCCAGCAGAAAGGATACGAACACTGAAGCTTTCTTT CASRKDTNTEAFF
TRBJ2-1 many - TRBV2 TGTGCCAGCAGTGGACCCTACAATGAGCAGTTCTTC CASSGPYNEQFF
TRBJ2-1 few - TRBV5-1 TGCGCCAGCAGCGTTGGACTGAACGATGAGCAGTTCTTC CASSVGLNDEQFF
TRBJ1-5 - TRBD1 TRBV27 TGTGCCAGCAGTTCCTCATGGACAGGGATGAACCAGCCCCAGCATTTT CASSSSWTGMNQPQHF
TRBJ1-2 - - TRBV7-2 TGTGCCAGCAGCCCGGAGCTAAGGGGGACCTATGGCTACACCTTC CASSPELRGTYGYTF
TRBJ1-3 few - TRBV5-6 TGTGCCAGCAGCGTCCGGGTCCCACTGCAGGGAAACACCATATATTTT CASSVRVPLQGNTIYF
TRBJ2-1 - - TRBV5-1 TGCGCCAGCAGCTTGGCGGGGGTCGGAAACTACAATGAGCAGTTCTTC CASSLAGVGNYNEQFF
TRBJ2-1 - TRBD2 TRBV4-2 TGTGCCAGCATCCAAGGCCTAGCGGACTCCTACAATGAGCAGTTCTTC CASIQGLADSYNEQFF
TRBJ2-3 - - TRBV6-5 TGTGCCAGCAGTTACTCGAGGCAGGGGAAAGATACGCAGTATTTT CASSYSRQGKDTQYF
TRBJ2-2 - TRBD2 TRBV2 TGTGCCAGCAGCCGGGACTATTCTACCGGGGAGCTGTTTTTT CASSRDYSTGELFF
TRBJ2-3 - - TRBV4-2 TGTGCCAGCAGCCAAGATGGAGTCAGGGGACTGGGTGGCACAGATACGCAGTATTTT CASSQDGVRGLGGTDTQYF
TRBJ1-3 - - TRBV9 TGTGCCAGCAGCGTAGAAGGCGGATCCGCTGGAAACACCATATATTTT CASSVEGGSAGNTIYF
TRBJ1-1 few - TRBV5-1 TGCGCCAGCAGCTTGGATCCGGGGACGAAAGCTTTCTTT CASSLDPGTKAFF
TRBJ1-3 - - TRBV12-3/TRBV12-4 TGTGCCAGCAAACTTCGGTCATCTGGAAACACCATATATTTT CASKLRSSGNTIYF
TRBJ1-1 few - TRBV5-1 TGCGCCAGCAGCCCGGGGGCACAGACGGGAGAAGCTTTCTTT CASSPGAQTGEAFF
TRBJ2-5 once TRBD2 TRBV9 TGTGCCAGCAGCGGGAGCGGGGGGGCCGGAGAGACCCAGTACTTC CASSGSGGAGETQYF
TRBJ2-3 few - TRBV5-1 TGCGCCAGCAGCCCCAGGGCCCTCATCACAGATACGCAGTATTTT CASSPRALITDTQYF
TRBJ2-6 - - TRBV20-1 TGCAGTGCTAGGGATAGCTCTGGGGCCAACGTCCTGACTTTC CSARDSSGANVLTF
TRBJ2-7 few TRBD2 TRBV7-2 TGTGCCAGCAGCCTACAAGCGGGGTCCCGCGAGCAGTACTTC CASSLQAGSREQYF
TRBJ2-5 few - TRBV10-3 TGTGCCATCAGTGAGTCAACAGGACAAGAGACCCAGTACTTC CAISESTGQETQYF
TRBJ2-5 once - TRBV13 TGTGCCAGCAGCTTAGGGGACGTGGAGACCCAGTACTTC CASSLGDVETQYF
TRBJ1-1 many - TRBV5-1 TGCGCCAGCAGCTTGGTGACATCAGGGGACACTGAAGCTTTCTTT CASSLVTSGDTEAFF
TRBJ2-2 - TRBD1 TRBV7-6 TGTGCCAGCAGCGAGCCAGGACAGGGCGCCGGGGAGCTGTTTTTT CASSEPGQGAGELFF
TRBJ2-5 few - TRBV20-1 TGCAGTGCCGCCCGGGACGGGAACTGGGAGACCCAGTACTTC CSAARDGNWETQYF
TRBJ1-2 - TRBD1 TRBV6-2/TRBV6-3 TGTGCCAGCAGTTACTCGACGACAGGGGTCTATGGCTACACCTTC CASSYSTTGVYGYTF
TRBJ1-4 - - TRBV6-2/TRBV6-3 TGTGCCAGCAGTTACGACACAGGGCCTGAAAAACTGTTTTTT CASSYDTGPEKLFF
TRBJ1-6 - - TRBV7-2 TGTGCCAGCAGAGCGCAAGGGTCACCCCTCCACTTT CASRAQGSPLHF
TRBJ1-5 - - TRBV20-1 TGCAGTGGACAGGAGCTAGGACGCCAGCATTTT CSGQELGRQHF
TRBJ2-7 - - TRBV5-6 TGTGCCAGCAGCTTGTACCTGCGCGAGCAGTACTTC CASSLYLREQYF
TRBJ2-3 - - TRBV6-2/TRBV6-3 TGTGCCAGCAGGACGCGCACAGATACGCAGTATTTT CASRTRTDTQYF
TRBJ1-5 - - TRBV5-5 TGTGCCAGCAGCTCTGATCCGGGGTCTAATCAGCCCCAGCATTTT CASSSDPGSNQPQHF
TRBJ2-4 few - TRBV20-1 TGCAGTGGCATTGGGTCAGCCAAAAACATTCAGTACTTC CSGIGSAKNIQYF
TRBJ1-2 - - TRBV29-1 TGCAGCGGGGAGAACAGCCTCCCCTATGGCTACACCTTC CSGENSLPYGYTF
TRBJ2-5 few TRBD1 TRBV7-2 TGTGCCAGCAGCTTAGGAGACAGGGGGAGAGAGACCCAGTACTTC CASSLGDRGRETQYF
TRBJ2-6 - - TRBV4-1 TGCGCCAGCAGCCCCCTTGGAGCAGGGTCTCCCTCTGGGGCCAACGTCCTGACTTTC CASSPLGAGSPSGANVLTF
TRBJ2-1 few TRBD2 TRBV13 TGTGCCAGCAGCTCCGTTGGCAGCGGGGGGGCCTACAATGAGCAGTTCTTC CASSSVGSGGAYNEQFF
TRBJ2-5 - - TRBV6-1 TGTGCCAGCAGTGAGCCAGGGGGGCCAGAGACCCAGTACTTC CASSEPGGPETQYF
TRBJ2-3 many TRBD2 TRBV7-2 TGTGCCAGCAGCGATCCGGGACTAGCAATGAATACGCAGTATTTT CASSDPGLAMNTQYF